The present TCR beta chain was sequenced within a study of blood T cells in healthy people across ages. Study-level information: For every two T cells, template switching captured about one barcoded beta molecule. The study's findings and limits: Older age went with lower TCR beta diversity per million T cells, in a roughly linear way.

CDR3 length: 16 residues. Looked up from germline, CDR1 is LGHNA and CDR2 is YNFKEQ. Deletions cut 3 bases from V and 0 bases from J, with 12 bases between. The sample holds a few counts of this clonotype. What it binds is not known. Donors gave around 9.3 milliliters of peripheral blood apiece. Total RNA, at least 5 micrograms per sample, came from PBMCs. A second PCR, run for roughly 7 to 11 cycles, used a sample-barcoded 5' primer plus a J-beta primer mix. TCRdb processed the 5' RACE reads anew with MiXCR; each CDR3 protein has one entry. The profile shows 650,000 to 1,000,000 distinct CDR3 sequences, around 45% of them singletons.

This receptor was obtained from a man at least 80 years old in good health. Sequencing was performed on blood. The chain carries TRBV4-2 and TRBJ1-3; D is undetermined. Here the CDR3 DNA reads TGTGCCAGCAGCCACTCGCGCGGCCTCTCTGGAAACACCATATATTTT. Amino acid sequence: CASSHSRGLSGNTIYF.